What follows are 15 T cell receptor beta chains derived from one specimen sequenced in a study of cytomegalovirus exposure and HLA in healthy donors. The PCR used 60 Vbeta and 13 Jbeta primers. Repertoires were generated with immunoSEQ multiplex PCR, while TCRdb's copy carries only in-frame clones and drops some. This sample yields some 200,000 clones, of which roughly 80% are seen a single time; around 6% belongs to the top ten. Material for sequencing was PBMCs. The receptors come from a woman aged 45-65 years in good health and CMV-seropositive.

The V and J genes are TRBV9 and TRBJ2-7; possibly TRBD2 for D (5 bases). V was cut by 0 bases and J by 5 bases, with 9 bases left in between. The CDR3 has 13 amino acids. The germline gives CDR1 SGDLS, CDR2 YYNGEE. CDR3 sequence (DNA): TGTGCCAGCAGCGTAGCGGGGTTCGACGAGCAGTACTTC. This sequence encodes CASSVAGFDEQYF.

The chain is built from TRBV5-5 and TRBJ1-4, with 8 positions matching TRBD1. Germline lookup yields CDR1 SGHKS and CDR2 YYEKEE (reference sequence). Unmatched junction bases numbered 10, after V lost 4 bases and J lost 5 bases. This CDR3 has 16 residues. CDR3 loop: CASSPARTGINEKLFF. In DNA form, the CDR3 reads TGTGCCAGCAGCCCCGCGCGGACAGGGATAAATGAAAAACTGTTTTTT.

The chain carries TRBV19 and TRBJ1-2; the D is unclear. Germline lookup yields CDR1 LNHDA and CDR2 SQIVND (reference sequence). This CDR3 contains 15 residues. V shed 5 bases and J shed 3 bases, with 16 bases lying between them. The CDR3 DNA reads TGTGCCAGTAGTTCTCTTTTTGCAGGTCACTATGGCTACACCTTC. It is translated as CASSSLFAGHYGYTF.

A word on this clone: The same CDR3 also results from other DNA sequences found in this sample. As DNA, the CDR3 is TGTGCCAGCAGTACCGGGACAGGGGGTGGCTACACCTTC. Its protein is CASSTGTGGGYTF. The V gene is TRBV6-5, the J gene TRBJ1-2; 11 positions match TRBD1. Germline CDR1 reads MNHEY; CDR2 reads SVGAGI. The CDR3 runs 13 residues. J gave up 7 bases and V 5 bases, and 3 bases lay outside the gene matches.

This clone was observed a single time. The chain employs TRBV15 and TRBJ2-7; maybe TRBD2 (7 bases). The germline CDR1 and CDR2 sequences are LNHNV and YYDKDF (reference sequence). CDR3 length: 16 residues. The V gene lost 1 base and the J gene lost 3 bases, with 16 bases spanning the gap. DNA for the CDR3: TGTGCCACCAGCAGAGGAGGGGGGGAGGCGTTCTACGAGCAGTACTTC. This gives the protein CATSRGGGEAFYEQYF.

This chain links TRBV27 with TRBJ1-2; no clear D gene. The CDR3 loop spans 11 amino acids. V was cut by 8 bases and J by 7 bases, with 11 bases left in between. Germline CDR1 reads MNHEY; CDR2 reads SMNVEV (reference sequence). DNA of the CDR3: TGTGCCAGCCACGGGAATGGTGGCTACACCTTC. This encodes CASHGNGGYTF.

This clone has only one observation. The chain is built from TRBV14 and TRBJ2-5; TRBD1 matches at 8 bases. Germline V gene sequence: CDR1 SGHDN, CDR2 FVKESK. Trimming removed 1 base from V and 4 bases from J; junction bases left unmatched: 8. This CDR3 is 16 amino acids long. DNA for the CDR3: TGTGCCAGCAGCCAAGGGTCCCTTGGACAGGGAGAGACCCAGTACTTC. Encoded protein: CASSQGSLGQGETQYF.

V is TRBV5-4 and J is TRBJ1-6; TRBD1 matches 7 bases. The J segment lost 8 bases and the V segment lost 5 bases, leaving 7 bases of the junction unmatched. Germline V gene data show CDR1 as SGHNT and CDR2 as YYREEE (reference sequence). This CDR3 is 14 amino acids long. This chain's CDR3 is CASSRQGTDSPLHF. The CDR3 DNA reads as TGTGCCAGCAGTCGACAGGGTACCGATTCACCCCTCCACTTT.

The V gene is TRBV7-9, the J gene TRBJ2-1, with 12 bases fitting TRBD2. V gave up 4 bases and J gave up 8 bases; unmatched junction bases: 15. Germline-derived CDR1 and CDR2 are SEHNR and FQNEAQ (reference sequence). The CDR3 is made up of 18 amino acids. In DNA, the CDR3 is TGTGCCAGCAGCTACCGGACTAGCGGGAACGTAAGGGGGGATGAGCAGTTCTTC. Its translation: CASSYRTSGNVRGDEQFF.

The CDR3 DNA is TGCGCCAGCAGCTTCCGGGAGAGCATGAACACTGAAGCTTTCTTT. The encoded protein is CASSFRESMNTEAFF. This sequence joins TRBV5-1 and TRBJ1-1, with D hard to call. Deletions cut 2 bases from V and 0 bases from J, with 11 bases between. Per the germline V gene, CDR1 is SGHRS and CDR2 is YFSETQ. This CDR3 spans 15 amino acids.

The chain's CDR3 is CASSLILITDTQYF. CDR3 bases: TGTGCCAGCAGCTTAATACTGATCACAGATACGCAGTATTTT. The J gene is TRBJ2-3, the V gene TRBV11-2; D remains ambiguous. V was clipped by 2 bases and J by 2 bases, with 8 bases between them. Germline V CDR1 and CDR2: SGHAT, FQNNGV. This CDR3 spans 14 amino acids. The complete variable domain, with remaining parts taken from reference TRBV11-2 and TRBJ2-3, reads EAGVAQSPRYKIIEKRQSVAFWCNPISGHATLYWYQQILGQGPKLLIQFQNNGVVDDSQLPKDRFSAERLKGVDSTLKIQPAKLEDSAVYLCASSLILITDTQYFGPGTRLTVL.

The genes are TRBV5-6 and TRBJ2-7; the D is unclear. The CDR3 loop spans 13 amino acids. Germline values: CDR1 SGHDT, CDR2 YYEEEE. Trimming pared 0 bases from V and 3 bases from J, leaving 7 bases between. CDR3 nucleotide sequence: TGTGCCAGCAGCTTGGTACACAGCTACGAGCAGTACTTC. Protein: CASSLVHSYEQYF.

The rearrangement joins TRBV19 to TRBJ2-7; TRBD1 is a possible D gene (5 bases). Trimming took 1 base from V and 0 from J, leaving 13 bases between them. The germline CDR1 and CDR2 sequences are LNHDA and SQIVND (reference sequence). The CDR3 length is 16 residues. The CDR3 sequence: CASSIGWGRSSYEQYF. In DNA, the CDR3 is TGTGCCAGTAGTATAGGTTGGGGCAGGAGCTCCTACGAGCAGTACTTC.

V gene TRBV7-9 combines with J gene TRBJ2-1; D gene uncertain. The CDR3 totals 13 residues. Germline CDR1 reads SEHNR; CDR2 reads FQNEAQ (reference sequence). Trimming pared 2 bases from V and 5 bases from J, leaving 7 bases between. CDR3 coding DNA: TGTGCCAGCAGCTTATCCGTAGACAATGAGCAGTTCTTC. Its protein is CASSLSVDNEQFF.

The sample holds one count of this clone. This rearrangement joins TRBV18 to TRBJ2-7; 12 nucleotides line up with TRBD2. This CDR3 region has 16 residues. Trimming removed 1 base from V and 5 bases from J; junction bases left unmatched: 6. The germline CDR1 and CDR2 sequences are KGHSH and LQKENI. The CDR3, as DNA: TGTGCCAGCTCACCACGACTAGCGGGAGAACCCCACGAGCAGTACTTC. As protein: CASSPRLAGEPHEQYF. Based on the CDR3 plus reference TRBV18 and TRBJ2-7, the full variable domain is NAGVMQNPRHLVRRRGQEARLRCSPMKGHSHVYWYRQLPEEGLKFMVYLQKENIIDESGMPKERFSAEFPKEGPSILRIQQVVRGDSAAYFCASSPRLAGEPHEQYFGPGTRLTVT.